This TCR beta chain was observed in a study of cytomegalovirus exposure and HLA in healthy donors. Produced via immunoSEQ multiplex PCR; TCRdb's table is partial and in-frame only. Found here are roughly 240,000 clones, roughly 89% of them singletons; the top ten hold approximately 2.5%. Germline V lookup: CDR1 LGHNT, CDR2 FRNRAP. This CDR3 is 16 amino acids long. V shed 2 bases and J 5 bases; nucleotides not matched to a gene: 8. The receptor comes from a man aged 18 to 30 in good health and CMV-seronegative. Source material: PBMCs. This chain joins TRBV12-5 and TRBJ2-7, with 11 positions matching TRBD2. In nucleotides, the CDR3 is TGTGCTAGTGGTTTGACCCTACTAGCGGGAGACCACGAGCAGTACTTC. Encoded protein: CASGLTLLAGDHEQYF.